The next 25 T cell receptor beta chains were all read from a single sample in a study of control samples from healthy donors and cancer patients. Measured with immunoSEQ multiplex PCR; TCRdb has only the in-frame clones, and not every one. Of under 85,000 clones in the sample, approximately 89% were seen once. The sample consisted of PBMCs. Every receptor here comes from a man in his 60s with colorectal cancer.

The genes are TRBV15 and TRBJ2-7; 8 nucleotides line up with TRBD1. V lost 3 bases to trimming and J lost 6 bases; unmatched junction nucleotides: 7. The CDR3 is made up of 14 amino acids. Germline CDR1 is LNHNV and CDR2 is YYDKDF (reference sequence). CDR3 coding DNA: TGTGCCACCAGCAGTGGTTCAGGGGGCTTCGAGCAGTACTTC. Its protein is CATSSGSGGFEQYF.

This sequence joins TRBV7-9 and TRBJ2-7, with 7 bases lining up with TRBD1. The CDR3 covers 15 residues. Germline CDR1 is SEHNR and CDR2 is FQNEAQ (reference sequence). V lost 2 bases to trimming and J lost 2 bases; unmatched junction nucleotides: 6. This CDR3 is CASSLKPGQPYEQYF. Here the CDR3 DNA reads TGTGCCAGCAGCTTAAAACCGGGACAGCCCTACGAGCAGTACTTC. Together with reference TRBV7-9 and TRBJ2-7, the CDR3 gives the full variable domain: DTGVSQNPRHKITKRGQNVTFRCDPISEHNRLYWYRQTLGQGPEFLTYFQNEAQLEKSRLLSDRFSAERPKGSFSTLEIQRTEQGDSAMYLCASSLKPGQPYEQYFGPGTRLTVT.

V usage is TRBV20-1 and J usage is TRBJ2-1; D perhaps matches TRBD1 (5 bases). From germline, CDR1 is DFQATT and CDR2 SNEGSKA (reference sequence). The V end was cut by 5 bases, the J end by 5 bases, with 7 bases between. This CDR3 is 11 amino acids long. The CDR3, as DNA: TGCAGTGCTGGGGCTAACAATGAGCAGTTCTTC. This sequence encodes CSAGANNEQFF.

CDR3 nucleotide sequence: TGTGCCAGCAGCGTTGCCCCGGGACAGGTCTACGAGCAGTACTTC. It codes for CASSVAPGQVYEQYF. The J gene is TRBJ2-7, the V gene TRBV7-2; 8 positions match TRBD1. CDR3 length equals 15 residues. Looked up from germline, CDR1 is SGHTA and CDR2 is FQGNSA. J was trimmed by 3 bases and V by 5 bases; bases with no gene match: 9.

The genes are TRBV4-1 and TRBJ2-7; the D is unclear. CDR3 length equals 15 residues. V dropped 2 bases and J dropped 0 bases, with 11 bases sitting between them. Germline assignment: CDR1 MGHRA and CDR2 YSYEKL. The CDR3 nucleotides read TGCGCCAGCAGCCAAAGGGCTTCTAGCTCCTACGAGCAGTACTTC. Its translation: CASSQRASSSYEQYF.

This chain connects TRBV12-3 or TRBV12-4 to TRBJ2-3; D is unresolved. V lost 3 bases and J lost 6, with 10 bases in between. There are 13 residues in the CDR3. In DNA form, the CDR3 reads TGTGCCAGCAGTTTGGGGTTGGCGGATACGCAGTATTTT. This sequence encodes CASSLGLADTQYF.

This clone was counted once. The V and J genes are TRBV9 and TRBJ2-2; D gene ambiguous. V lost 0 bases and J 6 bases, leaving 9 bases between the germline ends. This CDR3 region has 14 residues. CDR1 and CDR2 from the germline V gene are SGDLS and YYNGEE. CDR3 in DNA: TGTGCCAGCAGCGTAGGGCCGCCGGCCGGGGAGCTGTTTTTT. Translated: CASSVGPPAGELFF.

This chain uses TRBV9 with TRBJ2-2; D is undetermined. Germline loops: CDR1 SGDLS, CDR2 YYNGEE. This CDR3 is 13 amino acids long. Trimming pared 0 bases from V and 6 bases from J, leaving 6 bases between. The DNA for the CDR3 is TGTGCCAGCAGCGTAGGGTTGGCCGGGGAGCTGTTTTTT. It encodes CASSVGLAGELFF.

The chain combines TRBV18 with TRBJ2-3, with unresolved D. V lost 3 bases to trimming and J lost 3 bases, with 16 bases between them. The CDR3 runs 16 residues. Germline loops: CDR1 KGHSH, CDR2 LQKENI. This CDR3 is CASSPPGRSGTDTQYF. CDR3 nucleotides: TGTGCCAGCTCACCCCCCGGTCGGTCCGGGACAGATACGCAGTATTTT.

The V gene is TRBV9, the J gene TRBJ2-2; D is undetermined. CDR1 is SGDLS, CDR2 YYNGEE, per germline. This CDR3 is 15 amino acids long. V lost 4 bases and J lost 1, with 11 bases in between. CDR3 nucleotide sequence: TGTGCCAGCAGCAGATCCACAATGAACACCGGGGAGCTGTTTTTT. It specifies CASSRSTMNTGELFF. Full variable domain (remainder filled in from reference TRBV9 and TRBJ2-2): DSGVTQTPKHLITATGQRVTLRCSPRSGDLSVYWYQQSLDQGLQFLIQYYNGEERAKGNILERFSAQQFPDLHSELNLSSLELGDSALYFCASSRSTMNTGELFFGEGSRLTVL.

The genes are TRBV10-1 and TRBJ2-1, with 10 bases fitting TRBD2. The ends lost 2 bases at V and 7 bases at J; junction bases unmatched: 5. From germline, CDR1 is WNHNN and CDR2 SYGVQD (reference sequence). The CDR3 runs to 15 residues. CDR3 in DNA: TGCGCCAGCAGTGAGAGCACTAGCGGGGTAAATGAGCAGTTCTTC. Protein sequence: CASSESTSGVNEQFF.

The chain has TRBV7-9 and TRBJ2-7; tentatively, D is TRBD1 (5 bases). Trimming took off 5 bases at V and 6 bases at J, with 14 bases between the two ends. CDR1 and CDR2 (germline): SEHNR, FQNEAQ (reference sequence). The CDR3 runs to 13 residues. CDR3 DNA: TGTGCCAGCAGCCCCAAACCAGGGTCCGAGCAGTACTTC. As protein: CASSPKPGSEQYF.

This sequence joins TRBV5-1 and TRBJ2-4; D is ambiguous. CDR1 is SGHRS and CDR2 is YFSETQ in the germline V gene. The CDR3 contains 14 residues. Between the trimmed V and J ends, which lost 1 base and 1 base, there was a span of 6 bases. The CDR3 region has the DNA TGCGCCAGCAGCTTGCTTACGGCCAAAAACATTCAGTACTTC. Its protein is CASSLLTAKNIQYF.

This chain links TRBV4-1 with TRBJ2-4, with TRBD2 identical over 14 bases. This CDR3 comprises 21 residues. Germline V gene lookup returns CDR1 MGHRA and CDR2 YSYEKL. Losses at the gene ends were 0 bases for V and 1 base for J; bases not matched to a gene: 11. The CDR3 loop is CASSQELGLAGGRPAKNIQYF. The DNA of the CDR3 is TGCGCCAGCAGCCAAGAACTTGGACTAGCGGGGGGCCGCCCCGCCAAAAACATTCAGTACTTC.

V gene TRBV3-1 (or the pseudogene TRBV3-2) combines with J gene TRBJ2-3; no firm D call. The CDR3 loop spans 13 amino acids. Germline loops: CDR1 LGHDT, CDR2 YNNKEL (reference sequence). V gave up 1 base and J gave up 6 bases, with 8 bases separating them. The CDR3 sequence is CASSQASADTQYF. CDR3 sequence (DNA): TGTGCCAGCAGCCAAGCTTCCGCCGATACGCAGTATTTT.

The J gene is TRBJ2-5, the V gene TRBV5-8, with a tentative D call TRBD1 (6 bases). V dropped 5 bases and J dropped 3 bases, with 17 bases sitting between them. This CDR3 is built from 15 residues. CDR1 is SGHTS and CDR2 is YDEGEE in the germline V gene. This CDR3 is CASSAPGASEETQYF. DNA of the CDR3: TGTGCCAGCAGTGCCCCAGGGGCATCGGAAGAGACCCAGTACTTC.

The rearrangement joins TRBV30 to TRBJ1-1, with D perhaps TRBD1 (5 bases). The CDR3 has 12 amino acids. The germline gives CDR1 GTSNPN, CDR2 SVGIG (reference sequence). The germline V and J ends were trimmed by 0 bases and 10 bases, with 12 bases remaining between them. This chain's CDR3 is CAWSVRAGRAFF. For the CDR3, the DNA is TGTGCCTGGAGTGTACGGGCAGGGCGAGCTTTCTTT.

The CDR3 loop is CASSQSPGLAGEGDTQYF. In DNA, the CDR3 is TGTGCCAGCAGCCAGAGCCCGGGACTAGCGGGAGAGGGAGATACGCAGTATTTT. The chain employs TRBV3-1 (or the pseudogene TRBV3-2) and TRBJ2-3; 14 nucleotides line up with TRBD2. CDR1 LGHDT and CDR2 YNNKEL come from the germline V gene (reference sequence). The CDR3 is 18 amino acids. The J segment lost 5 bases and the V segment lost 3 bases, leaving 10 bases of the junction unmatched.

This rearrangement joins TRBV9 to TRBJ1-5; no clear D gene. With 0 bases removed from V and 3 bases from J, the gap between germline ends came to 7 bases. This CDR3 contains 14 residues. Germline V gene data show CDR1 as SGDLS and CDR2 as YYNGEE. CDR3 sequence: CASSVGRDNQPQHF. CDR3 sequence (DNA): TGTGCCAGCAGCGTAGGTCGAGACAATCAGCCCCAGCATTTT.

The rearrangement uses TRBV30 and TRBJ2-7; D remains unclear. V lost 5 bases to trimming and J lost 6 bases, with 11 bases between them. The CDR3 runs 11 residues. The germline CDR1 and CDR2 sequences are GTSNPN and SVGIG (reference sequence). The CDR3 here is CAWGLGREQYF. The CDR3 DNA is TGTGCCTGGGGGCTAGGACGCGAGCAGTACTTC.

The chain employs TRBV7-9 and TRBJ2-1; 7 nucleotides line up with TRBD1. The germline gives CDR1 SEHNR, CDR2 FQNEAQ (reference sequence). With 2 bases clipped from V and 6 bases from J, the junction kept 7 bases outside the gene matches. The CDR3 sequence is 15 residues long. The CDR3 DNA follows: TGTGCCAGCAGCTTAAACAGGGGAGAGGGCAATGAGCAGTTCTTC. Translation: CASSLNRGEGNEQFF.

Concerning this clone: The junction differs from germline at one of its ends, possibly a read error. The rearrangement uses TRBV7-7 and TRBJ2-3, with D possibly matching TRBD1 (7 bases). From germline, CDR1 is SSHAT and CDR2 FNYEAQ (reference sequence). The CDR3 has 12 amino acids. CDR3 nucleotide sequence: TGTGCCAGCAGCCTAGCAGGGGGGACGCAGTATTTT. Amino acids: CASSLAGGTQYF.

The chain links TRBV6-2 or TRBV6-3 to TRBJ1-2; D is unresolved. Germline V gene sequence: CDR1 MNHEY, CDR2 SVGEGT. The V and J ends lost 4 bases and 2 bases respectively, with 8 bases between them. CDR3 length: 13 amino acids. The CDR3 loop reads CASSLQSNYGYTF. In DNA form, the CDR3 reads TGTGCCAGCAGTTTGCAGAGCAACTATGGCTACACCTTC.

The CDR3 region has the DNA TGTGCCAGCAGTGAAGGGTCCTACGAGCAGTACTTC. Protein product: CASSEGSYEQYF. The chain recombines TRBV6-1 with TRBJ2-7, with unresolved D. This CDR3 contains 12 residues. V lost 1 base and J 1 base, leaving 2 bases between the germline ends. Germline V lookup: CDR1 MNHNS, CDR2 SASEGT.

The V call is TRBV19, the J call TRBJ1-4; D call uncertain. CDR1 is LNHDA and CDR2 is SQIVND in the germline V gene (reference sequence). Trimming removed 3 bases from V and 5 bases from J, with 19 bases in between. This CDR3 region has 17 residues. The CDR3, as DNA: TGTGCCAGTAGTATCGGTGGAGGGTGGCGTTTGAATGAAAAACTGTTTTTT. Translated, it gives CASSIGGGWRLNEKLFF. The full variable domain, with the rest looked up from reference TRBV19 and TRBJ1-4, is DGGITQSPKYLFRKEGQNVTLSCEQNLNHDAMYWYRQDPGQGLRLIYYSQIVNDFQKGDIAEGYSVSREKKESFPLTVTSAQKNPTAFYLCASSIGGGWRLNEKLFFGSGTQLSVL.